The clone carrying this TCR beta chain was seen only once. The data were produced by immunoSEQ multiplex PCR, yet TCRdb's version contains in-frame clones alone and is incomplete. The table includes 30,000 or so clones, around 90% detected once. Time point indicated: around eleven months of natalizumab therapy. Trimming took off 5 bases at V and 0 bases at J, with 2 bases between the two ends. Per germline, CDR1 MNHEY and CDR2 SVGAGI. The CDR3 covers 11 residues. These data originate in a study of multiple sclerosis patients with progressive multifocal leukoencephalopathy. The sequence was collected from a human donor with multiple sclerosis. The sample here was PBMCs, taken from a patient treated with natalizumab. This chain joins TRBV6-5 and TRBJ2-7; no firm D call. Here the CDR3 DNA reads TGTGCCAGCAGTACCTCCTACGAGCAGTACTTC. Protein product: CASSTSYEQYF.